This T cell receptor (beta chain) emerged from a study of beta chain features in type 1 diabetes. For the study at large: Cells sorted and examined across all samples totaled over 95 million.

Germline V CDR1 and CDR2: SGHDT, YYEEEE. CDR3 size: 13 residues. The J segment lost 4 bases and the V segment lost 4 bases, leaving 4 bases of the junction unmatched. This clone has only a few counts. TCRB transcripts that were expressed got sequenced, as all of the isolated RNA had been reverse transcribed. Data came from immunoSEQ multiplex PCR; TCRdb stores just in-frame clones and leaves some out. The table has 450,000 or so clones, roughly an eighth seen once. It was one heparinised blood draw, averaging around 110 mL, that each donor gave. Stem cell-like memory, regulatory, central memory and naive CD4+ cells were sorted via CD45RO/CCR7/CD25/CD127/CD95/CD27.

The receptor was isolated from a woman in her late teens or twenties in good health. Material for sequencing was naive CD4+ T cells from blood. The V and J genes are TRBV5-6 and TRBJ2-5; 7 nucleotides align to TRBD1. In DNA form, the CDR3 reads TGTGCCAGCAGCGTGGACAGGCTAGAGACCCAGTACTTC. Encoded protein: CASSVDRLETQYF.